The present T cell receptor (beta chain) was sequenced within a study of blood T cell repertoires in COVID-19. V was trimmed by 4 bases and J by 4 bases, leaving 11 bases between them. The germline gives CDR1 SGHRS, CDR2 YFSETQ. The CDR3 spans 13 residues. The table came from immunoSEQ multiplex PCR; TCRdb's copy has only in-frame clones and leaves some out. The data hold 60,000 or so clones, with 78% observed a single time. The sequence was collected from a human donor in a cohort sampled during active COVID-19. This chain connects TRBV5-1 to TRBJ1-2, with D uncertain. Material: peripheral blood. The CDR3 sequence: CASSPEGGYGYTF. The CDR3 DNA sequence: TGCGCCAGCAGCCCGGAAGGCGGCTATGGCTACACCTTC.